This T cell receptor (beta chain) was documented in a study of blood T cell repertoires in COVID-19. Produced via immunoSEQ multiplex PCR; TCRdb's table is partial and in-frame only. The sample lists under 85,000 clones, 90% seen once, with about 5% in the top ten. The CDR3 length is 13 residues. Trimming left V 7 bases short and J 6 bases short, with 17 bases between. Germline V gene data show CDR1 as SGHRS and CDR2 as YFSETQ. The sequence was obtained from a man in his fifties with acute or convalescent COVID-19. The J gene is TRBJ2-7, the V gene TRBV5-1; D perhaps matches TRBD1 (6 bases). The sequenced sample was peripheral blood. The CDR3, as DNA: TGCGCCAGCGGTGCGGTCCAAGGGGGCGAGCAGTACTTC. It yields the protein CASGAVQGGEQYF.